This note documents a single T cell receptor (beta chain) sequence. The target antigen is unknown. These data originate in a study of beta chain features in type 1 diabetes. Across the whole study: Sorted cell examination encompassed 85 million to 140 million cells across all samples.

One heparinised blood draw averaging roughly 100 mL was given by each donor. Each of the CD4+ naive, central memory, regulatory and stem cell-like memory populations was sorted via CD45RO/CCR7/CD25/CD127/CD95/CD27. Study observations and caveats: The naive, central memory and Treg TCRB repertoires showed an apparent similarity that was greater among patients than among healthy donors. A moderate, significant TCRB CDR3 shortening appeared in type 1 diabetes across four CD4+ subsets.

The CDR3 length is 13 residues. V gave up 0 bases and J gave up 12 bases, with 12 bases separating them. CDR1 is SEHNR and CDR2 is FQNEAQ in the germline V gene (reference sequence). Sequencing targeted expressed TCRB transcripts, as all isolated RNA had been reverse transcribed. The assay was immunoSEQ multiplex PCR, and TCRdb's table has in-frame clones only and misses some. The sample comprises about 710,000 clones, over 12% of which are singletons, and 0.03% to 0.04% rests with the top ten. J is TRBJ1-5 and V is TRBV7-9, with D unresolved. The sample comprised naive CD4+ T cells from blood. The TCR was taken from a man aged 18 to 30 with type 1 diabetes. CDR3 bases: TGTGCCAGCAGCTTAGCCGATCGGGGAGTCCAGCATTTT. This sequence encodes CASSLADRGVQHF. The full variable domain, in which reference TRBV7-9 and TRBJ1-5 provide the parts outside the CDR3, is DTGVSQNPRHKITKRGQNVTFRCDPISEHNRLYWYRQTLGQGPEFLTYFQNEAQLEKSRLLSDRFSAERPKGSFSTLEIQRTEQGDSAMYLCASSLADRGVQHFGDGTRLSIL.